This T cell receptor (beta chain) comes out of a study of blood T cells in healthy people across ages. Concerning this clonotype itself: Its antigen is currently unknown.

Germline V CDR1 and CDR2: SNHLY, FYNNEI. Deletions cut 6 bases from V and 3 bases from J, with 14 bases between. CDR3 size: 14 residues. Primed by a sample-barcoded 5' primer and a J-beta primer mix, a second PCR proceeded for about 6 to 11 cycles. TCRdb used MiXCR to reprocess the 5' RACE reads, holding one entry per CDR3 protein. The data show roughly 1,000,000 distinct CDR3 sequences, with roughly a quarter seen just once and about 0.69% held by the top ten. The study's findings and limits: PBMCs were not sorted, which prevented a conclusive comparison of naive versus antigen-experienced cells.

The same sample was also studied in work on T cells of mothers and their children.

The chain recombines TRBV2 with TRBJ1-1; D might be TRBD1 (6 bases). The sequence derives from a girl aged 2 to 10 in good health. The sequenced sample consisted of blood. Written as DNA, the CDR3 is TGTGCCAGCAGCTGGGGGGGGCCTCACACTGAAGCTTTCTTT. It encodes CASSWGGPHTEAFF. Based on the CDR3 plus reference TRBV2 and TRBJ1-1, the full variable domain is EPEVTQTPSHQVTQMGQEVILRCVPISNHLYFYWYRQILGQKVEFLVSFYNNEISEKSEIFDDQFSVERPDGSNFTLKIRSTKLEDSAMYFCASSWGGPHTEAFFGQGTRLTVV.